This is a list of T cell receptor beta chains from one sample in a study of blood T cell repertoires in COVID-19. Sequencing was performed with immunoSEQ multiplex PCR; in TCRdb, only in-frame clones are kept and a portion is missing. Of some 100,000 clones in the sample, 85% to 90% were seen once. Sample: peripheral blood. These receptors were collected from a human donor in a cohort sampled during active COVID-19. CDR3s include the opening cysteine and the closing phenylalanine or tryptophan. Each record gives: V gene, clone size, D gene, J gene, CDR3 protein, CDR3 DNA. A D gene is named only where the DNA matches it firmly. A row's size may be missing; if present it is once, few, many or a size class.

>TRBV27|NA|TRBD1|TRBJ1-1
CASLRRPGGNTEAFF
TGTGCCAGCCTTCGAAGGCCAGGGGGGAACACTGAAGCTTTCTTT
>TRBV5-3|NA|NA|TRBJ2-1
CARSLVYRVGVNEQFF
TGTGCCAGAAGCTTGGTTTACAGGGTAGGAGTCAATGAGCAGTTCTTC
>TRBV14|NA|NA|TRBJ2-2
CASSQRVIGELFF
TGTGCCAGCAGCCAACGGGTAATCGGGGAGCTGTTTTTT
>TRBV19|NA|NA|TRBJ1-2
CASSIKIEAYGYTF
TGTGCCAGTAGTATTAAAATAGAAGCCTATGGCTACACCTTC
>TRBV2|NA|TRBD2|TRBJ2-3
CASRELAGGGGPTDTQYF
TGTGCCAGCAGGGAACTAGCGGGAGGAGGGGGGCCCACAGATACGCAGTATTTT
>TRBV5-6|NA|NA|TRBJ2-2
CASSLGSWLNTGELFF
TGTGCCAGCAGCTTGGGCAGTTGGTTGAACACCGGGGAGCTGTTTTTT
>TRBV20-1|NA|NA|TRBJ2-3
CSATLDTQYF
TGCAGTGCTACCTTAGATACGCAGTATTTT
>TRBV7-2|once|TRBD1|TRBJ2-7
CASSSPGQGVQYEQYF
TGTGCCAGCAGCTCGCCTGGACAGGGGGTCCAATACGAGCAGTACTTC
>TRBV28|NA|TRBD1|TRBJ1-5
CASSQTGNQPQHF
TGTGCCAGCAGTCAGACAGGGAATCAGCCCCAGCATTTT
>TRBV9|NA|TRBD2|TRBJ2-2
CASSPRLAGGGAIGELFF
TGTGCCAGCAGCCCCAGACTAGCGGGAGGGGGGGCGATCGGGGAGCTGTTTTTT
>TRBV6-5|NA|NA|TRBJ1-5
CASSYIAGAQPQHF
TGTGCCAGCAGTTACATCGCAGGGGCCCAGCCCCAGCATTTT
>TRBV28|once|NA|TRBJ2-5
CASSLPRDTPGVDF
TGTGCCAGCAGTTTGCCCCGGGACACCCCAGGAGTGGACTTC
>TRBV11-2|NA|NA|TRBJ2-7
CASSQLSAGGYEQYF
TGTGCCAGCAGCCAATTGTCGGCGGGTGGCTACGAGCAGTACTTC
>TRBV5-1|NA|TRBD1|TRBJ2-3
CASSDVPGGSRIDTQYF
TGCGCCAGCAGCGACGTCCCAGGGGGCTCTCGGATAGATACGCAGTATTTT
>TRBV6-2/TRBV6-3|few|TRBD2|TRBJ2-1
CASSPRTGGSYNEQFF
TGTGCCAGCAGCCCTCGGACGGGAGGGTCCTACAATGAGCAGTTCTTC
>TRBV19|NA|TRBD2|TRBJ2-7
CASRERGAVSYEQYF
TGTGCCAGTAGAGAGCGGGGCGCTGTCTCCTACGAGCAGTACTTC